This T cell receptor beta chain was obtained from a study of shared clonotypes between healthy human individuals. Clones were sequenced by immunoSEQ multiplex PCR, and TCRdb holds only the in-frame ones, with some missing. The sample yields 2,100,000 or so clones, approximately 95% seen once. CDR1 is LNHDA and CDR2 is SQIVND in the germline V gene (reference sequence). J gave up 3 bases and V 4 bases, and 6 bases lay outside the gene matches. CDR3 size: 16 residues. This sequence joins TRBV19 and TRBJ2-3; TRBD2 aligns across 11 bases. The source is a young man in good health. The specimen was naive CD4+ T cells sorted from blood. Subset described: CD45RA+ positively selected. The DNA for the CDR3 is TGTGCCAGTAGTAAACGTAGCGGGGGGGCGACAGATACGCAGTATTTT. Protein sequence: CASSKRSGGATDTQYF.